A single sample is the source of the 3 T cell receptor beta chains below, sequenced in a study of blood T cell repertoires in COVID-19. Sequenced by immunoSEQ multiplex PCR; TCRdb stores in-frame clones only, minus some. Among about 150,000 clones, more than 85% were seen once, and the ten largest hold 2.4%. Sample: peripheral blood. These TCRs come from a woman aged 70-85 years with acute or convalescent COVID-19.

CDR3 coding DNA: TGTGCCAGCAGTTATTTGGGGGGGGCCTACGAGCAGTACTTC. This encodes CASSYLGGAYEQYF. The chain employs TRBV27 and TRBJ2-7, with 7 bases matching TRBD2. Germline trimming cut 4 bases from V and 2 bases from J; bases unmatched to any gene: 5. Germline V gives CDR1 MNHEY, CDR2 SMNVEV (reference sequence). The CDR3 length is 14 residues.

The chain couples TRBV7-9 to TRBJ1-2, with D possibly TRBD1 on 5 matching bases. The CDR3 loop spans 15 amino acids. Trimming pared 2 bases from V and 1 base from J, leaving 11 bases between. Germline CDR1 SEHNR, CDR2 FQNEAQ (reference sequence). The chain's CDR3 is CASSLRQRNNYGYTF. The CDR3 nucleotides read TGTGCCAGCAGCTTAAGACAGCGTAATAACTATGGCTACACCTTC.

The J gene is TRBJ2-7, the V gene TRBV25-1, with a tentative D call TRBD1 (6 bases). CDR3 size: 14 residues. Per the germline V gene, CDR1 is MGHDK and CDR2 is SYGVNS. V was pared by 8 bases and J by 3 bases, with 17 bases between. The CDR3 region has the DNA TGTGCCAGCGAGTCTAGGGACAAAGACTACGAGCAGTACTTC. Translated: CASESRDKDYEQYF.